This entry lists 25 T cell receptor beta chains sequenced from one sample in a study of blood T cell repertoires in COVID-19. Only in-frame clones appear in the TCRdb table, and some are missing; sequencing was by immunoSEQ multiplex PCR. The sample has hundreds of thousands of clones, approximately 85% seen once. The sample was PBMCs or T cells enriched from blood (not recorded which). These receptor sequences come from a woman aged 40 to 49 with acute COVID-19.

V gene TRBV19 combines with J gene TRBJ2-1; D not certain. Deletions cut 3 bases from V and 0 bases from J, with 6 bases between. Germline CDR1 and CDR2: LNHDA and SQIVND (reference sequence). The CDR3 runs to 14 residues. CDR3 amino acids: CASSMGDSYNEQFF. The CDR3 nucleotides are TGTGCCAGTAGTATGGGCGACTCCTACAATGAGCAGTTCTTC.

Remarks on this clone: Additional DNA sequences in this sample encode the identical CDR3. V is TRBV4-1 and J is TRBJ1-4; no firm D call. CDR3 size: 15 residues. Trimming took off 3 bases at V and 4 bases at J, with 12 bases between the two ends. Germline CDR1 MGHRA, CDR2 YSYEKL. CDR3 loop: CASSQGGGFNEKLFF. The CDR3 nucleotides are TGCGCCAGCAGCCAGGGAGGTGGCTTTAATGAAAAACTGTTTTTT.

The chain is built from TRBV21-1 and TRBJ1-4; the D call of TRBD1 is as the table states it, not checked on the DNA. TRBV21-1 is annotated as a pseudogene. The CDR3 loop spans 14 amino acids. CDR3 coding DNA: TGTGCCAGCCTGTTGAGGGGGCGCGTTGAAAAACTGTTTTTT. This sequence encodes CASLLRGRVEKLFF.

The chain combines TRBV7-9 with TRBJ1-1; no reliable D call. Germline CDR1 and CDR2: SEHNR and FQNEAQ (reference sequence). Between the trimmed V and J ends, which lost 7 bases and 0 bases, there was a span of 9 bases. The CDR3 length is 13 residues. The CDR3 loop reads CASTVTVNTEAFF. For the CDR3, the DNA is TGTGCCAGCACCGTGACTGTGAACACTGAAGCTTTCTTT.

The chain is built from TRBV5-1 and TRBJ2-2, with TRBD1 matching over 10 bases. The length of the CDR3 is 17 residues. V lost 5 bases, J lost 6 bases, and 13 bases stayed unmatched. Germline CDR1 is SGHRS and CDR2 is YFSETQ. CDR3 region: CASSPIIGTGVSGELFF. The CDR3 DNA follows: TGCGCCAGCAGTCCTATTATCGGGACAGGGGTTTCCGGGGAGCTGTTTTTT.

This sequence joins TRBV6-5 and TRBJ2-3; 8 bases are shared with TRBD2. The CDR3 covers 16 residues. J was trimmed by 3 bases and V by 4 bases; bases with no gene match: 9. Germline CDR1 reads MNHEY; CDR2 reads SVGAGI. The CDR3: CASSSGGALLTDTQYF. The CDR3 region has the DNA TGTGCCAGCAGTTCCGGGGGGGCCCTCTTAACAGATACGCAGTATTTT.

The chain employs TRBV5-1 and TRBJ1-2; perhaps TRBD1 as D (5 bases). Trimming took 2 bases from V and 4 from J, leaving 9 bases between them. Germline lookup yields CDR1 SGHRS and CDR2 YFSETQ. The CDR3 is 13 amino acids. CDR3 in amino acids: CASSFDSTYGYTF. In nucleotides, the CDR3 is TGCGCCAGCAGCTTTGACAGCACCTATGGCTACACCTTC.

The chain employs TRBV9 and TRBJ2-1; 15 bases line up with TRBD2. With V trimmed by 3 bases and J by 7 bases, 5 bases remained unmatched. Germline V gene data show CDR1 as SGDLS and CDR2 as YYNGEE. The CDR3 totals 16 residues. CDR3 sequence: CASSGTSGGAMNEQFF. The CDR3 DNA is TGTGCCAGCAGCGGGACTAGCGGGGGGGCCATGAATGAGCAGTTCTTC.

The chain has TRBV2 and TRBJ1-2, with a possible D match to TRBD1 (5 bases). Trimming cost V 8 bases and J 8 bases, with 18 bases left between them. The germline CDR1 and CDR2 sequences are SNHLY and FYNNEI. The CDR3 runs to 13 residues. DNA of the CDR3: TGTGCCAGCGCAAGCGGGGCTCGTCGGGGCTACACCTTC. Translating gives CASASGARRGYTF. Full variable domain (missing parts from reference TRBV2 and TRBJ1-2): EPEVTQTPSHQVTQMGQEVILRCVPISNHLYFYWYRQILGQKVEFLVSFYNNEISEKSEIFDDQFSVERPDGSNFTLKIRSTKLEDSAMYFCASASGARRGYTFGSGTRLTVV.

V gene TRBV24-1 combines with J gene TRBJ1-2; 11 nucleotides line up with TRBD1. The CDR3 spans 16 residues. Trimming took 9 bases from V and 4 from J; bases not matched to a gene: 12. CDR1 is KGHDR, CDR2 SFDVKD, per germline. CDR3 region: CATWGTGGYDGYGYTF. The CDR3 bases are TGTGCCACCTGGGGGACAGGGGGTTACGACGGCTATGGCTACACCTTC.

This chain joins TRBV2 and TRBJ2-1; 8 bases agree with TRBD2. J gave up 5 bases and V 7 bases, and 10 bases lay outside the gene matches. CDR1 is SNHLY and CDR2 is FYNNEI in the germline V gene. The CDR3 spans 15 residues. CDR3 sequence (DNA): TGTGCCAGCAATCTCCAAGGACTAGCCGACAATGAGCAGTTCTTC. It is translated as CASNLQGLADNEQFF.

This clone was observed a single time. V and J are TRBV11-3 and TRBJ2-7, with D perhaps matching TRBD2 (5 bases). The V gene's germline CDR1 is SGHNT and CDR2 YENEEA. V was shortened by 5 bases and J by 6 bases, with 11 bases between the two germline ends. This CDR3 has 12 amino acids. CDR3: CASSEAEGEQYF. The CDR3 DNA reads TGTGCCAGCAGCGAGGCCGAGGGCGAGCAGTACTTC.

The rearrangement links TRBV14 to TRBJ2-2, with TRBD2 identical over 8 bases. With V trimmed by 9 bases and J by 7 bases, 10 bases remained unmatched. The length of the CDR3 is 14 residues. Germline CDR1 is SGHDN and CDR2 is FVKESK. The CDR3 sequence is CASTLGGAGGELFF. The CDR3 nucleotides are TGTGCCAGTACCCTCGGGGGGGCCGGCGGGGAGCTGTTTTTT.

This clone was seen a single time. CDR3 sequence reads: CASSGRQTTGELFF. As DNA, the CDR3 is TGTGCCAGCAGTGGGCGGCAGACCACCGGGGAGCTGTTTTTT. This chain connects TRBV2 to TRBJ2-2; no clear D. Trimming removed 4 bases from V and 4 bases from J, with 10 bases in between. The germline CDR1 and CDR2 sequences are SNHLY and FYNNEI. The CDR3 totals 14 residues.

The chain uses TRBV19 and TRBJ1-2; 12 bases map to TRBD1. Trimming took 5 bases from V and 4 from J; bases not matched to a gene: 17. Germline V gene data show CDR1 as LNHDA and CDR2 as SQIVND (reference sequence). CDR3 length: 19 amino acids. DNA for the CDR3: TGTGCCAGTAGTTTAGTCACTGGGACAGGGGGCCAATCCACCTATGGCTACACCTTC. Translated: CASSLVTGTGGQSTYGYTF.

J is TRBJ1-2 and V is TRBV7-2; 9 positions agree with TRBD1. Germline trimming cut 2 bases from V and 14 bases from J; bases unmatched to any gene: 6. Germline V lookup: CDR1 SGHTA, CDR2 FQGNSA. The CDR3 has 12 amino acids. This CDR3 reads CASSLLRGQGTF. The DNA for the CDR3 is TGTGCCAGCAGCTTATTGCGGGGACAGGGAACCTTC.

The chain recombines TRBV29-1 with TRBJ2-5; TRBD2 is a possible D gene (5 bases). The CDR3 contains 12 residues. The V end lost 6 bases, the J end lost 5 bases, and 13 bases lay between the germline ends. Per the germline V gene, CDR1 is SQVTM and CDR2 is ANQGSEA. As DNA, the CDR3 is TGCAGCGTCCTGATGGGAGTTGAGACCCAGTACTTC. It codes for CSVLMGVETQYF.

The chain combines TRBV7-2 with TRBJ1-1; the match to TRBD1 covers 8 bases. CDR1 is SGHTA, CDR2 FQGNSA, per germline. The V and J ends lost 5 bases and 1 base, in that order; junction bases with no gene match: 6. The CDR3 is 15 amino acids. The CDR3 protein is CASSPRTGPNTEAFF. The CDR3 DNA follows: TGTGCCAGCAGCCCGCGGACAGGGCCGAACACTGAAGCTTTCTTT.

The chain recombines TRBV2 with TRBJ2-4, with 8 nucleotides matching TRBD2. CDR1 is SNHLY and CDR2 is FYNNEI in the germline V gene. V dropped 3 bases and J dropped 8; count of bases not matched to a gene: 9. The CDR3 consists of 15 residues. Written as DNA, the CDR3 is TGTGCCAGCAGTGATAGGTTAGCGGGGATGGACATTCAGTACTTC. It encodes CASSDRLAGMDIQYF. Variable domain in full (rest from reference TRBV2 and TRBJ2-4): EPEVTQTPSHQVTQMGQEVILRCVPISNHLYFYWYRQILGQKVEFLVSFYNNEISEKSEIFDDQFSVERPDGSNFTLKIRSTKLEDSAMYFCASSDRLAGMDIQYFGAGTRLSVL.

J is TRBJ2-5 and V is TRBV12-3 or TRBV12-4; 7 nucleotides align to TRBD1. V trimming: 6 bases; J trimming: 4 bases; junction bases outside the gene matches: 5. CDR3 length equals 13 residues. The CDR3 loop reads CASSTGVSETQYF. The CDR3 region has the DNA TGTGCCAGCAGCACAGGGGTTTCAGAGACCCAGTACTTC.

In DNA, the CDR3 is TGTGCCAGCAGCTCGGGGGGAGGAAGCACTGAAGCTTTCTTT. This sequence encodes CASSSGGGSTEAFF. This chain connects TRBV3-1 (or the pseudogene TRBV3-2) to TRBJ1-1, with D perhaps TRBD1 (5 bases). This CDR3 spans 14 amino acids. From germline, CDR1 is LGHDT and CDR2 YNNKEL (reference sequence). The V and J ends lost 5 bases and 4 bases respectively, with 14 bases between them.

The chain links TRBV7-9 to TRBJ1-2; 9 positions agree with TRBD1. Germline V CDR1 and CDR2: SEHNR, FQNEAQ (reference sequence). J gave up 4 bases and V 1 base, and 4 bases lay outside the gene matches. The CDR3 contains 15 residues. In DNA, the CDR3 is TGTGCCAGCAGCTTAGACAGGGGGCTCATCTATGGCTACACCTTC. It is translated as CASSLDRGLIYGYTF.

This rearrangement joins TRBV19 to TRBJ1-5; D perhaps matches TRBD1 (6 bases). The V gene lost 5 bases and the J gene lost 7 bases, with 15 bases spanning the gap. Germline V gives CDR1 LNHDA, CDR2 SQIVND (reference sequence). The CDR3 is 14 amino acids. The CDR3, as DNA: TGTGCCAGTAGTTTAGGGGCAGGGGAACAGCCCCAGCATTTT. Protein sequence: CASSLGAGEQPQHF.

The sample holds one count of this clone. The chain employs TRBV5-4 and TRBJ1-2, with 7 bases identical to TRBD1. With V trimmed by 4 bases and J by 3 bases, 9 bases remained unmatched. Germline CDR1 SGHNT, CDR2 YYREEE (reference sequence). The CDR3 totals 15 residues. The CDR3: CASSVKTGSDYGYTF. As DNA, the CDR3 is TGTGCCAGCAGCGTAAAGACAGGGAGTGACTATGGCTACACCTTC.

The chain is built from TRBV19 and TRBJ1-1; perhaps TRBD1 as D (6 bases). Trimming pared 5 bases from V and 4 bases from J, leaving 11 bases between. CDR3 length: 13 residues. Germline values: CDR1 LNHDA, CDR2 SQIVND (reference sequence). The DNA of the CDR3 is TGTGCCAGTAGTGTTGACAGGAGCACTGAAGCTTTCTTT. Translating it yields CASSVDRSTEAFF.